The 9 T cell receptor beta chains below all came from one sample that was sequenced in a study of response to subunit inactivated influenza vaccine (dated by TCRdb to the late 2010s). The library was generated by RT-PCR. Sequencing used an Illumina HiSeq 2500. The raw public data were reprocessed by TCRdb itself: fastp quality trimming at Q25, MiXCR clonotype calling, in-frame beta chains only. Entries are consolidated by CDR3 protein sequence, retaining the most common genes and DNA. In this sample the table shows around 480,000 distinct CDR3 sequences, about 17% of which occur a single time. The ten largest clones take up about 3% of the sample. Specimen: CD4+ T cells sorted from PBMCs, collected around 25 months after vaccination. The receptors derive from a man between 50 and 69 years old who received an inactivated influenza vaccine. Donor details come from another sample of the same person, matched by shared clones.

The CDR3 DNA reads as TGTGCCAGCAGCGTACCCCCCGGTACGCAGTATTTT. It codes for CASSVPPGTQYF. The rearrangement links TRBV9 to TRBJ2-3, with unresolved D. The CDR3 is 12 amino acids. V was pared by 1 base and J by 8 bases, with 8 bases between. The germline CDR1 and CDR2 sequences are SGDLS and YYNGEE.

J is TRBJ2-7 and V is TRBV7-2; 10 nucleotides agree with TRBD1. Trimming removed 5 bases from V and 3 bases from J; junction bases left unmatched: 4. This CDR3 has 14 residues. Germline V gives CDR1 SGHTA, CDR2 FQGNSA. As DNA, the CDR3 is TGTGCCAGCAGCCAGCGGACAGGGGGCTACGAGCAGTACTTC. Translation gives CASSQRTGGYEQYF.

The chain uses TRBV5-1 and TRBJ2-3, with D possibly matching TRBD2 (5 bases). Germline loops: CDR1 SGHRS, CDR2 YFSETQ. The CDR3 runs 16 residues. V was pared by 1 base and J by 0 bases, with 12 bases between. The CDR3 loop reads CASSLLLGSSTDTQYF. The CDR3, as DNA: TGCGCCAGCAGCTTGCTGTTAGGGAGTAGCACAGATACGCAGTATTTT.

The genes are TRBV20-1 and TRBJ2-5; 10 bases align to TRBD2. V lost 1 base, J lost 2 bases, and 7 bases stayed unmatched. This CDR3 contains 16 residues. Germline V gives CDR1 DFQATT, CDR2 SNEGSKA (reference sequence). The CDR3 sequence is CSARGSSGRTQETQYF. The CDR3 DNA sequence: TGCAGTGCTAGAGGCAGTAGCGGGAGGACTCAAGAGACCCAGTACTTC.

This clonotype has more than one count but fewer than ten. The chain joins TRBV14 to TRBJ2-5; no reliable D call. The CDR3 loop spans 13 amino acids. V dropped 1 base and J dropped 5 bases, with 8 bases sitting between them. Germline V CDR1 and CDR2: SGHDN, FVKESK. This CDR3 is CASSQGVFETQYF. Written as DNA, the CDR3 is TGTGCCAGCAGCCAAGGTGTTTTTGAGACCCAGTACTTC.

The chain links TRBV18 to TRBJ2-3; a possible D gene is TRBD2 (5 bases). Per germline, CDR1 KGHSH and CDR2 LQKENI. This CDR3 has 15 residues. The V and J ends lost 1 base and 2 bases respectively, with 10 bases between them. The chain's CDR3 is CASSPRHGDTDTQYF. CDR3 in DNA: TGTGCCAGCTCACCACGGCACGGGGACACAGATACGCAGTATTTT.

This clonotype was counted at least ten times. The chain uses TRBV25-1 and TRBJ2-2, with D perhaps assigned TRBD1 or TRBD2 (5 bases each). Deletions cut 4 bases from V and 2 bases from J, with 14 bases between. The length of the CDR3 is 16 residues. The V gene's germline CDR1 is MGHDK and CDR2 SYGVNS. The CDR3 DNA sequence: TGTGCCAGCAGTGGATCCGGGACGGGAAACACCGGGGAGCTGTTTTTT. Translated: CASSGSGTGNTGELFF. The full variable domain, its missing parts supplied by reference TRBV25-1 and TRBJ2-2, is EADIYQTPRYLVIGTGKKITLECSQTMGHDKMYWYQQDPGMELHLIHYSYGVNSTEKGDLSSESTVSRIRTEHFPLTLESARPSHTSQYLCASSGSGTGNTGELFFGEGSRLTVL.

V usage is TRBV2 and J usage is TRBJ2-1; 7 bases align to TRBD2. The CDR3 has 15 residues. Germline V gene lookup returns CDR1 SNHLY and CDR2 FYNNEI. V was clipped by 10 bases and J by 2 bases; unmatched bases: 11. This CDR3 reads CATQLAVGPYNEQFF. DNA for the CDR3: TGTGCCACCCAGCTAGCGGTAGGGCCCTACAATGAGCAGTTCTTC. The entire variable domain, with the rest obtained from reference TRBV2 and TRBJ2-1, is as follows: EPEVTQTPSHQVTQMGQEVILRCVPISNHLYFYWYRQILGQKVEFLVSFYNNEISEKSEIFDDQFSVERPDGSNFTLKIRSTKLEDSAMYFCATQLAVGPYNEQFFGPGTRLTVL.

The J gene is TRBJ1-4, the V gene TRBV20-1; TRBD1 matches at 7 bases. CDR1 and CDR2 from the germline V gene are DFQATT and SNEGSKA (reference sequence). This CDR3 is 13 amino acids long. Trimming cost V 6 bases and J 5 bases; bases outside gene matches: 6. The CDR3 DNA follows: TGCAGTGCCTCGGGACAGATGAATGAAAAACTGTTTTTT. Residues: CSASGQMNEKLFF.